The entry below gives a single T cell receptor (beta chain) sequence along with its context. This clone appeared a few times. The specificity of this receptor is unknown. Base qualities are not provided; no much larger clone lies one nucleotide away. The data derive from a study of shared clonotypes between healthy human individuals (dated by TCRdb to 2018 to 2021). Concerning the study at large: The cohort comprised a couple of women and a few men aged 18 to 49 years. Each donor's leukapheresis produced roughly between about 0.9 and 9.5 billion PBMCs. To estimate repertoire size and how much clonotype sharing occurs between individuals, the study deeply sequenced the blood TCR repertoires of five or six healthy adults. For each donor, three plates each were used for CD4 naive and CD4 memory, two plates were used for CD8 naive, and one plate was used for CD8 memory. Libraries were prepared and TCR repertoires were sequenced by different laboratories using diverse techniques, in order to increase sequencing depth and limit assay-specific biases.

Healthy HIV-negative adults with no recently reported acute infections or vaccinations were included as donors. All donors were Caucasian adults living in Nashville, Tennessee, USA. Magnetic negative selection was used to enrich CD4+ T cells, after which naive cells were positively selected on CD45RA and the negative fraction became the memory subset. Blood was collected by leukapheresis, and PBMCs were isolated by Ficoll-Histopaque density gradient centrifugation and then cryopreserved in liquid nitrogen vapor phase. Purity and quantity of every magnetically sorted T cell population were checked by analytical flow cytometry. From each sorted fraction, genomic DNA was isolated and quantified by UV absorbance on a Nanodrop 2000c. The CDR3 covers 14 residues, taking in both the cysteine and the phenylalanine. Only the CDR3 DNA is retained, 42 bases long and in frame from the first base. Germline trimming amounts to 6 bases on V and 6 bases on J, with 7 as the count of junction bases outside the gene matches. The CDR1 and CDR2 encoded by the germline V gene are MNHNS and SASEGT.

TCR CDR3 regions were amplified from genomic DNA by multiplex PCR using the deep immunoSEQ assay. Extracted genomic DNA from each cell subset was distributed evenly across all wells of several immunoSEQ 96-well plates, and each plate was treated as a replicate. Each replicate PCR for sorted subsets received about 210 ng genomic DNA, equal to roughly 33,000 T cell genomes. The purified libraries were quantified using a Qubit 3.0 fluorometer, sized with a Bioanalyzer 2100, and then quantified again using the KAPA Library Quantification kit. Each immunoSEQ 96-well plate was sequenced on its own single-read 150-cycle Illumina NextSeq 550 flow cell. The paper's processing steps were these. Because only junctional sequences without quality scores were contained in the immunoSEQ output, filtering matching that applied to full-length reads could not be performed. To assign V/J genes and CDR3, sequences were annotated against IMGT germline references using PyIR, a Python wrapper for IgBLAST v1.9. Reads were removed for weak V/J assignments (E-value above 1e-6), missing CDR3, stop codons, out-of-frame junctions, or ambiguous translated residues. V3J clonotypes were defined as sequences sharing the same inferred V gene, J gene, and CDR3 amino acid sequence. To compute the percentage overlap between repertoires, the number of shared unique clonotypes was divided by the size of the smaller repertoire. RTK rarefaction, the Chao1 estimator, and Recon v2.1 estimates of unobserved clonotypes were used to assess repertoire richness. Generation probabilities for all TCRbeta clonotypes obtained by the gDNA method from a few donors were computed using OLGA. TCRdb holds this immuneACCESS table with in-frame rearrangements only. Some clones are missing; in checked studies, unresolved V genes explain under half, and the rest has no known cause. V and J calls and clone size come straight from that table; D and trimming were deduced from the DNA. Across this sample there are about 640,000 clones, with 55% to 75% seen only once. The biggest ten clones account for about 1.7% of the sample.

On the study overall, not on this receptor specifically: Sampling was limited to blood, and TCR repertoires in tissue likely differ from TCR repertoires in blood. Sharing across a handful of donors was observed for approximately 5% of naive CD4, 3% to 3.5% of naive CD8, over 2% of memory CD4, and around 0.44% of memory CD8 clonotypes. The genetic and exposure-history diversity represented was limited by the small number of donors. Compared with non-shared clonotypes, the clonotypes found in all four sorted-subset donors had higher generation probabilities. Pairwise subsampling indicated that sequencing depth was expected to affect the degree of clonotype sharing among donors. Even with the large sequencing depth, rarefaction of the sorted-subset datasets indicated that sequencing was incomplete. Estimated clonotype richness was generally larger for naive than for memory subsets.

The sample comprised memory CD4+ T cells sorted from blood. In light of the paper, this sample's cell subset or site label describes: CD45RA-negative fraction. This clonotype originated in a woman aged 30 to 39 in good health. The chain was built from TRBV6-1 and TRBJ1-2; 10 central bases correspond to TRBD1. Here the CDR3 is given as CASRTGQGSDGYTF. The nucleotides are TGTGCCAGCAGGACGGGACAGGGGAGTGATGGCTACACCTTC.